The entry below describes one T cell receptor (beta chain). This clonotype was found many times. It lacks a known antigen. Base qualities are missing; no much larger clone stands one base away. The ophthalmopathy patients had moderately to severely active disease, with a Clinical Activity Score of 3 or higher, a NOSPECS grade of 4 or higher, and a disease duration of less than 3 months. Patients were excluded if they had other autoimmune diseases, uncontrolled infections, pregnancy or lactation. Diagnosis relied on clinical symptoms, serum thyroxine, TRAb, thyroid ultrasound and orbital computed tomography. Using Ficoll-Paque density gradient centrifugation, PBMCs were isolated from 10 ml of fresh peripheral blood. Trizol reagent was used to extract the total RNA, and its quality was then checked on an Agilent 2100 Bioanalyzer. For repertoire sequencing, the TCR beta CDR3 regions were amplified from RNA transcripts. A first-round RT-PCR used HTBI primers with the Qiagen OneStep RT-PCR kit, followed by a second-round multiplex PCR, size selection and purification. The libraries underwent paired-end sequencing with 100 bp reads on an Illumina HiSeq2000. The study's own analysis went as follows. SOAPnuke was used to process the reads, throwing out any read that had adapters, had uncalled bases, had a mean Phred below 15, or lacked an exact constant-primer or identifier match. COPE v1.2.5 was used to merge high-quality paired reads. Unique nucleotide sequences were defined as clonotypes and aligned to IMGT TRB V, D and J references using MiTCR v1.1. Only V-J combinations with frequency above 0.0001 were analysed, covering 99.2% of repertoires. A TCR clonal expansion and chaos score per V-J combination was defined as the ratio of F50 clonal expansion to chaos observed in the TCRdist matrix. Welch's t-statistics and random forest were used to reduce features to about 13 V-J combinations, which were fed into a naive Bayes classifier. The similarity between thyroid and blood repertoires was quantified using the Morisita-Horn index. The public reads were quality trimmed at Q25 with fastp and then assembled into clones with MiXCR by TCRdb, keeping productive beta chains. Each CDR3 protein appears once, grouped with its most common genes and DNA. These V and J calls are TCRdb output, not the study's own analysis. The sample profile shows about 410,000 distinct CDR3 sequences; around 17% of them were found once. The ten biggest clones cover more than 1.5% of the sample.

This entry comes from a study of Graves' ophthalmopathy and Graves' hyperthyroidism (dated by TCRdb to 2016 to 2018). As for the study more broadly: Peripheral blood was collected at initial diagnosis, before any treatment. The study used TCR beta repertoire signatures to distinguish Graves' ophthalmopathy from Graves' hyperthyroidism and to predict progression to ophthalmopathy. In total, 135 blood samples were TCR-sequenced: approximately 40 ophthalmopathy, some 75 hyperthyroidism and 17 hyperthyroidism-to-ophthalmopathy patients. To explore V-J signatures that separate ophthalmopathy from hyperthyroidism, a discovery set of more than 95 patients was enrolled, consisting of approximately 45 with ophthalmopathy and approximately 60 with stable hyperthyroidism. For independent validation, a separate cohort was made up of 18 hyperthyroidism patients plus 17 patients who later progressed from hyperthyroidism to ophthalmopathy. In roughly 6 hyperthyroidism patients, the T-cell repertoires found in thyroid tissue were compared with those found in blood. Following sampling, methimazole starting at 30 mg daily was administered to hyperthyroidism patients, and high-dose intravenous methylprednisolone was administered to ophthalmopathy patients. The roughly 100 discovery patients were randomly divided into training and test sets at a 7:3 ratio.

According to the germline V gene (reference sequence), CDR1 reads LNHDA and CDR2 reads SQIVND. V drops 7 bases and J drops 0 bases, leaving 9 bases in between. The CDR3, from cysteine to phenylalanine, totals 13 residues. Only the CDR3 portion is preserved as DNA: 39 bases, with reading frame beginning at the first base. General study outcomes and caveats: In validation, the model predicted ophthalmopathy progression with 70.59% sensitivity and roughly 72% specificity; approximately 12 predicted patients were CT-confirmed with GO in a median of about 6.1 months. The 13-signature model separated ophthalmopathy from stable hyperthyroidism with approximately 90% sensitivity and 81.08% specificity in cross-validation, and 80%/75% in the test set. No statistical method was used to predetermine the sample size, and group allocation was not hidden from the investigators. Among expanded thyroid clonotypes with frequency above 0.001, most also showed up in blood, which suggests that blood repertoires may reflect the thyroid immune response.

The sequence links TRBV19 to TRBJ1-2, with no confident D gene call. Material for sequencing was peripheral blood. The source of this sequence is a woman aged 18-35 years with Graves' ophthalmopathy. Donor details come from another sample of the same person, matched by shared clones. Here the CDR3 is given as CASKAETNYGYTF. The nucleotide sequence reads TGTGCCAGTAAGGCCGAAACTAACTATGGCTACACCTTC.